This T cell receptor beta chain was identified in a study of blood T cell repertoires in COVID-19. About the study: Whether acute or convalescent, the COVID-19 samples came from the United States, Italy and Spain. Sample material is recorded as cDNA or gDNA derived from T cells, B-cell-depleted T cells, or PBMCs.

In the authors' workflow: Estimates of nucleated cell counts were drawn from the amplification of reference gene primers. Produced via immunoSEQ multiplex PCR; TCRdb's table is partial and in-frame only. V, J and clone size were drawn from that table, and D and trimming were deduced from the DNA. The table lists fewer than 60,000 clones, 86% of them singletons. The germline V gene has CDR1 LGHNT and CDR2 FRNRAP. Unmatched junction bases numbered 5, after V lost 6 bases and J lost 2 bases. The CDR3 is 16 residues long. Sequenced material: peripheral blood. The chain carries TRBV12-5 and TRBJ2-3; TRBD2 agrees at 13 bases. The receptor comes from an elderly woman with acute or convalescent COVID-19. CDR3 region: CASGQGTSGTTDTQYF. The CDR3 bases are TGTGCTAGTGGCCAAGGGACTAGCGGGACCACAGATACGCAGTATTTT.